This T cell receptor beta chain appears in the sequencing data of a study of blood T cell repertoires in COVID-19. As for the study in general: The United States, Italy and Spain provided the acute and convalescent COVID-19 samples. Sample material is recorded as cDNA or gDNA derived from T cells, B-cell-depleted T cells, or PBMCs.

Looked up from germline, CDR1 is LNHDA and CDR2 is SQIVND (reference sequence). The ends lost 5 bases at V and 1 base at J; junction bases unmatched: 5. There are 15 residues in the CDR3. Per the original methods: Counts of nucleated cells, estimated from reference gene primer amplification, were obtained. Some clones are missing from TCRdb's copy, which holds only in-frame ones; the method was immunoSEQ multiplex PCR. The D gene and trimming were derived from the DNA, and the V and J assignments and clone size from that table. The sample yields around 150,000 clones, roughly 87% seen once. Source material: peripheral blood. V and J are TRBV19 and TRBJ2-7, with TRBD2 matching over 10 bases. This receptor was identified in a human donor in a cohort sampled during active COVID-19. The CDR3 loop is CASSRLAGESYEQYF. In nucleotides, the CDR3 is TGTGCCAGTAGTCGGCTAGCGGGAGAGTCCTACGAGCAGTACTTC.